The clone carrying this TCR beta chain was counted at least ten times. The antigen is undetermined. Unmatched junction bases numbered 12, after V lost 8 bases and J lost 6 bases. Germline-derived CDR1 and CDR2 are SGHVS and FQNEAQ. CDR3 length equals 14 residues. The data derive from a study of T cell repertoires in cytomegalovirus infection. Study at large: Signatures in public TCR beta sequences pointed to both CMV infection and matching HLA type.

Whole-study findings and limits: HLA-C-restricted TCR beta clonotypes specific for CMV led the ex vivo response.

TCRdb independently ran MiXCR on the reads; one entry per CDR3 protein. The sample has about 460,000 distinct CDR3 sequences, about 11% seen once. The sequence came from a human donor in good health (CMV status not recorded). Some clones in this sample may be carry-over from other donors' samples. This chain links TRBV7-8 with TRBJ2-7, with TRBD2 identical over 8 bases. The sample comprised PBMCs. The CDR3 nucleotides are TGTGCCAGCCAGCCGGGGCGGGAGGCGAGCGAGCAGTACTTC. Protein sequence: CASQPGREASEQYF.